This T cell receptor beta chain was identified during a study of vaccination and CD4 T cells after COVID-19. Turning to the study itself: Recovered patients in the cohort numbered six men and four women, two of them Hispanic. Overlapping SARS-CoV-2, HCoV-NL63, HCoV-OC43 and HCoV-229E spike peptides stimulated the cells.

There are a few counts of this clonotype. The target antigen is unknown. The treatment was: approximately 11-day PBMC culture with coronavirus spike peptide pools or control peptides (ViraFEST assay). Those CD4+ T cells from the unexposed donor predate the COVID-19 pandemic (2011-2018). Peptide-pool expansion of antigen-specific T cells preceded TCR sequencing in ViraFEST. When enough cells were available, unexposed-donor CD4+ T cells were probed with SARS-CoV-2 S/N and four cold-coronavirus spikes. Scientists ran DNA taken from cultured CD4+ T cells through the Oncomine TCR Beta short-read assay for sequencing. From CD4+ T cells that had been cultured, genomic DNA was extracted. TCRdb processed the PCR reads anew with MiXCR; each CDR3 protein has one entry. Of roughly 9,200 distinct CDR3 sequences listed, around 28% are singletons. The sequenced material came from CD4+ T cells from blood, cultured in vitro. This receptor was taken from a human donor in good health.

The CDR3 nucleotides are TGTGCCAGCAGCTTATACCAGGGAACCGGGGAGCTGTTTTTT. As protein: CASSLYQGTGELFF. The rearrangement joins TRBV7-3 to TRBJ2-2; possible D gene TRBD1, 5 bases. The CDR3 contains 14 residues. In germline, CDR1 is SGHTA, CDR2 FQGTGA. Trimming removed 2 bases from V and 5 bases from J, with 9 bases in between.